Sequencing of this TCR beta chain was carried out in a study of T cell repertoires in cytomegalovirus infection. As for the study in general: Public TCR beta signatures indicated both CMV infection and matching HLA type. Study-level results: Carriers of CMV and the relevant HLA type were discriminated by public TCR beta frequency. Ex vivo responses were dominated by HLA-C-restricted CMV-specific TCR beta clonotypes.

TCRdb re-derived calls from the reads in MiXCR, one entry per CDR3 protein. Of some 160,000 distinct CDR3 sequences listed, roughly 17% are singletons. V lost 1 base, J lost 15 bases, and 19 bases lay in between. This CDR3 is built from 14 residues. The germline V gene has CDR1 MGHRA and CDR2 YSYEKL. This clonotype was found a few times. Its antigen is undetermined. The chain carries TRBV4-1 and TRBJ2-1; weak D call: TRBD2 (5 bases). The receptor was isolated from a human donor in good health (CMV status not recorded). Some clones in this sample may be carry-over from other donors' samples. The sample comprised CD8+ T cells from PBMCs. CDR3: CASSQADSWPSRFF. CDR3 nucleotides: TGCGCCAGCAGCCAAGCGGACTCATGGCCGTCACGGTTCTTC.